A selection of T cell receptor beta chains follows, all from one sample in a study of blood T cell repertoires in COVID-19. The repertoire was sequenced with immunoSEQ multiplex PCR; TCRdb's copy has only in-frame clones and lacks some. The sample lists tens of thousands of clones, around 83% seen once, with more than 4.5% in the top ten. The specimen was peripheral blood. The source is a human donor in a cohort sampled during active or convalescent COVID-19. CDR3s include the opening cysteine and the closing phenylalanine or tryptophan. The D gene is left open where the match is weak. Clone sizes are given selectively: once, few, many, or a class where the clone is expanded.

J gene,D gene,V gene,clone size,CDR3 protein,CDR3 DNA
TRBJ1-6,NA,TRBV4-3,NA,CASSLEGLRPLHF,TGCGCCAGCAGCCTGGAGGGTTTGAGGCCCCTCCACTTT
TRBJ2-7,TRBD2,TRBV2,NA,CASSEARGLVIF,TGTGCCAGCAGTGAAGCGCGTGGACTAGTAATATTC
TRBJ2-5,TRBD2,TRBV27,NA,CASSLAGTTQETQYF,TGTGCCAGCAGTTTAGCCGGGACTACCCAAGAGACCCAGTACTTC
TRBJ1-2,NA,TRBV7-8,NA,CASSLGDTTNYGYTF,TGTGCCAGCAGCTTAGGGGACACCACTAACTATGGCTACACCTTC
TRBJ2-7,TRBD2,TRBV19,NA,CASSTLAGRSYEQYF,TGTGCCAGTAGTACCTTAGCGGGGAGGTCCTACGAGCAGTACTTC
TRBJ1-3,NA,TRBV3-1/TRBV3-2,NA,CASSLPVLSGNTIYF,TGTGCCAGCAGCCTGCCAGTATTATCTGGAAACACCATATATTTT
TRBJ1-2,NA,TRBV4-3,many,CASSQETQGIYGYTF,TGCGCCAGCAGCCAAGAGACCCAGGGGATCTATGGCTACACCTTC
TRBJ2-6,NA,TRBV6-1,NA,CASSESATGANVLTF,TGTGCCAGCAGTGAGTCAGCGACTGGGGCCAACGTCCTGACTTTC
TRBJ2-5,NA,TRBV19,NA,CASSIGGSTILTETQYF,TGTGCCAGTAGTATAGGAGGCTCCACGATCCTTACGGAGACCCAGTACTTC
TRBJ2-1,TRBD2,TRBV20-1,NA,CSASPVTSGYYNEQFF,TGCAGTGCTAGTCCCGTTACTAGCGGTTATTACAATGAGCAGTTCTTC
TRBJ1-5,NA,TRBV12-3/TRBV12-4,NA,CASSLGGQPQHF,TGTGCCAGCAGTTTGGGGGGTCAGCCCCAGCATTTT
TRBJ1-4,NA,TRBV12-3/TRBV12-4,NA,CASRKQSREKLFF,TGTGCCAGCAGAAAACAGAGTCGTGAAAAACTGTTTTTT
TRBJ1-3,NA,TRBV10-3,NA,CAIGEVSSGNTIYF,TGTGCCATTGGGGAGGTCTCCTCTGGAAACACCATATATTTT
TRBJ2-7,TRBD1,TRBV7-8,once,CASSFSGTGPYEQYF,TGTGCCAGCAGCTTTTCAGGGACAGGGCCCTACGAGCAGTACTTC
TRBJ1-2,TRBD1,TRBV18,NA,CASSPGTGGKDGYTF,TGTGCCAGCTCACCCGGGACAGGGGGTAAAGATGGCTACACCTTC
TRBJ2-6,TRBD1,TRBV10-3,NA,CAMGQGASGANVLTF,TGTGCCATGGGACAGGGGGCGTCTGGGGCCAACGTCCTGACTTTC
TRBJ1-1,TRBD1,TRBV5-6,NA,CASSSWDRPMNTEAFF,TGTGCCAGCAGCTCGTGGGACAGGCCGATGAACACTGAAGCTTTCTTT
TRBJ1-1,NA,TRBV5-1,NA,CASSSAQARIDGNTEAFF,TGCGCCAGCAGCTCGGCTCAGGCAAGGATCGACGGTAACACTGAAGCTTTCTTT
TRBJ1-5,NA,TRBV7-2,few,CASSYLLSNQPQHF,TGTGCCAGCAGCTACCTACTTAGCAATCAGCCCCAGCATTTT
TRBJ1-6,TRBD1,TRBV7-6,NA,CASSLVQGGDSPLHF,TGTGCCAGCAGCTTAGTACAGGGGGGTGATTCACCCCTCCACTTT
TRBJ1-1,NA,TRBV9,NA,CASSVGQVGDTEAFF,TGTGCCAGCAGCGTAGGGCAGGTCGGGGACACTGAAGCTTTCTTT
TRBJ2-2,NA,TRBV6-2/TRBV6-3,NA,CASSSWPLGGTGELFF,TGTGCCAGCAGCTCCTGGCCATTGGGGGGCACCGGGGAGCTGTTTTTT
TRBJ2-3,TRBD1,TRBV5-1,NA,CASSLSGGSTDTQYF,TGCGCCAGCAGCTTGTCAGGGGGAAGCACAGATACGCAGTATTTT
TRBJ2-7,NA,TRBV7-2,NA,CASSPGSVPEQYF,TGTGCCAGCAGCCCCGGGTCGGTTCCCGAGCAGTACTTC
TRBJ2-7,TRBD2,TRBV5-1,once,CASSVSGVVYEQYF,TGCGCCAGCAGCGTTAGCGGGGTGGTTTACGAGCAGTACTTC
TRBJ2-7,TRBD2,TRBV15,NA,CATSKTGTSVRYEQYF,TGTGCCACCAGCAAAACAGGGACTAGCGTTAGATACGAGCAGTACTTC
TRBJ1-5,TRBD1,TRBV5-5,few,CASSSGQASNQPQHF,TGTGCCAGCAGCTCGGGACAGGCTAGCAATCAGCCCCAGCATTTT
TRBJ1-5,NA,TRBV6-5,NA,CASSLDGGGQPQHF,TGTGCCAGCAGCCTGGACGGAGGAGGTCAGCCCCAGCATTTT
TRBJ1-6,TRBD1,TRBV19,NA,CASREPGQGYNSPLHF,TGTGCCAGTAGGGAGCCCGGACAGGGATATAATTCACCCCTCCACTTT
TRBJ2-1,TRBD1,TRBV6-2/TRBV6-3,NA,CASSQMDRSPYNEQFF,TGTGCCAGCAGTCAAATGGACAGGAGTCCCTACAATGAGCAGTTCTTC
TRBJ2-7,NA,TRBV7-9,NA,CASSPSASWSSYEQYF,TGTGCCAGCAGCCCAAGTGCCAGCTGGAGCTCCTACGAGCAGTACTTC
TRBJ1-4,TRBD1,TRBV2,NA,CASRAQGTTNEKLFF,TGTGCCAGCAGAGCACAGGGGACGACTAATGAAAAACTGTTTTTT
TRBJ2-1,NA,TRBV3-1/TRBV3-2,NA,CASSQQQGYNEQFF,TGTGCCAGCAGCCAGCAACAGGGCTACAATGAGCAGTTCTTC
TRBJ2-3,TRBD2,TRBV19,NA,CASSIRAGVTDTQYF,TGTGCCAGTAGTATCAGAGCGGGGGTCACAGATACGCAGTATTTT
TRBJ1-1,TRBD1,TRBV6-2/TRBV6-3,NA,CASSYFGTGGTEAFF,TGTGCCAGCAGTTACTTCGGGACAGGGGGCACTGAAGCTTTCTTT
TRBJ1-2,NA,TRBV18,NA,CASSSGQPLNYGYTF,TGTGCCAGCTCATCCGGACAGCCTTTAAACTATGGCTACACCTTC
TRBJ1-1,TRBD1,TRBV4-1,NA,CASSYMGQENTEAFF,TGCGCCAGCAGCTATATGGGACAGGAGAACACTGAAGCTTTCTTT
TRBJ2-7,TRBD2,TRBV19,NA,CASRTSGGAYEQYF,TGTGCCAGCCGGACTAGCGGGGGGGCCTACGAGCAGTACTTC
TRBJ1-2,NA,TRBV3-1/TRBV3-2,NA,CASSQDWGGDGYTF,TGTGCCAGCAGCCAAGATTGGGGAGGGGATGGCTACACCTTC
TRBJ2-7,NA,TRBV3-1/TRBV3-2,NA,CASSPRTGALSYEQYF,TGTGCCAGCAGCCCGAGGACGGGAGCCCTCTCTTACGAGCAGTACTTC
TRBJ2-1,NA,TRBV9,few,CASRSSSYNEQFF,TGTGCCAGCAGATCTAGCTCCTACAATGAGCAGTTCTTC
TRBJ1-2,NA,TRBV20-1,NA,CSASAGDNYGYTF,TGCAGTGCTAGTGCGGGGGATAACTATGGCTACACCTTC
TRBJ2-3,TRBD2,TRBV6-6,NA,CASTLLASTDTQYF,TGTGCCAGCACCCTACTAGCGAGCACAGATACGCAGTATTTT
TRBJ1-2,TRBD1,TRBV10-3,NA,CAISGGQGLRYGYTF,TGTGCCATCAGTGGCGGACAGGGCCTACGGTATGGCTACACCTTC
TRBJ1-1,NA,TRBV28,few,CASSLLGPGAAGEAFF,TGTGCCAGCAGTTTACTAGGGCCCGGAGCAGCGGGTGAAGCTTTCTTT
TRBJ2-2,TRBD2,TRBV5-1,NA,CASSLWRAGGPGELFF,TGCGCCAGCAGCCTTTGGCGAGCGGGGGGTCCGGGGGAGCTGTTTTTT
TRBJ2-5,NA,TRBV11-1,few,CASSLGGQETQYF,TGTGCCAGCAGCTTAGGAGGCCAAGAGACCCAGTACTTC
TRBJ1-1,TRBD1,TRBV19,NA,CASSVGQVNTEAFF,TGTGCCAGTAGTGTTGGACAGGTGAACACTGAAGCTTTCTTT
TRBJ2-3,TRBD2,TRBV6-1,NA,CASSEWASGTSTDTQYF,TGTGCCAGCAGTGAATGGGCTAGCGGGACTAGCACAGATACGCAGTATTTT
TRBJ2-3,NA,TRBV19,NA,CASSIAGWADTQYF,TGTGCCAGTAGTATCGCGGGGTGGGCAGATACGCAGTATTTT
TRBJ1-1,NA,TRBV4-1,NA,CASSQYSSGHEAFF,TGCGCCAGCAGCCAGTATAGTTCGGGTCATGAAGCTTTCTTT
TRBJ1-6,NA,TRBV6-5,NA,CASVDSYNSPLHF,TGTGCCAGCGTGGACAGCTATAATTCACCCCTCCACTTT
TRBJ2-5,TRBD2,TRBV6-6,NA,CASSPRTSGETQYF,TGTGCCAGCAGTCCCCGGACTAGCGGGGAGACCCAGTACTTC
TRBJ2-3,NA,TRBV5-1,once,CASSSSTGASDTQYF,TGCGCCAGCAGCTCCTCGACTGGCGCCTCAGATACGCAGTATTTT
TRBJ1-1,TRBD1,TRBV19,NA,CASISGTGAGTEAFF,TGTGCCAGTATTTCCGGGACAGGGGCCGGGACTGAAGCTTTCTTT
TRBJ1-2,NA,TRBV6-5,few,CASSLQGSGYTF,TGTGCCAGCAGTCTACAGGGAAGCGGCTACACCTTC
TRBJ2-3,NA,TRBV9,once,CASSASYHTQYF,TGTGCCAGCAGCGCCTCCTACCATACGCAGTATTTT
TRBJ2-7,NA,TRBV7-9,NA,CASSLPNTGMEQYF,TGTGCCAGCAGCTTACCTAATACAGGGATGGAGCAGTACTTC
TRBJ2-2,TRBD2,TRBV2,NA,CASSENGGAEGGELFF,TGTGCCAGCAGTGAAAACGGGGGGGCCGAAGGCGGGGAGCTGTTTTTT